The sample holds a few counts of the clone carrying this T cell receptor beta chain. The antigen is undetermined. These data originate in a study of T-cell memory formation after mild COVID-19. Study-wide background: Clusters were largely donor specific. Points from the study as a whole: A second wave expanding day 15 to 37 was CD4+-biased; contracting clones were balanced.

TCRdb itself ran the 5' RACE reads through MiXCR, one entry per CDR3 protein. Of 300,000 to 350,000 distinct CDR3 sequences in the sample, roughly an eighth were seen once. CDR1 SEHNR and CDR2 FQNEAQ come from the germline V gene (reference sequence). The CDR3 totals 14 residues. Losses at the gene ends were 3 bases for V and 8 bases for J; bases not matched to a gene: 2. The clonotype comes from a man aged 18 to 30 who had mild COVID-19 (a few samples of this study predate the infection). Cell type and time point are not known. Sequencing input: PBMCs or a T cell subset sorted from them (not recorded which). The chain carries TRBV7-9 and TRBJ1-6; 9 positions match TRBD1. This chain's CDR3 is CASSLDRGHSPLHF. CDR3 bases: TGTGCCAGCAGCTTGGACAGGGGTCATTCACCCCTCCACTTT. Variable domain in full (rest from reference TRBV7-9 and TRBJ1-6): DTGVSQNPRHKITKRGQNVTFRCDPISEHNRLYWYRQTLGQGPEFLTYFQNEAQLEKSRLLSDRFSAERPKGSFSTLEIQRTEQGDSAMYLCASSLDRGHSPLHFGNGTRLTVT.